This T cell receptor (beta chain) was obtained from a study of a mutant IDH1 vaccine in newly diagnosed glioma. Study as a whole: There were about 62% males and approximately 38% females among treated patients, whose mean age was roughly 40 years. Earlier care involved radiotherapy, temozolomide, or both, and the majority received both.

With regard to this clone: Its antigen is currently unknown.

Data came from immunoSEQ multiplex PCR; TCRdb stores just in-frame clones and leaves some out. The data show about 39,000 clones, about four fifths seen once. Time point meaning: week 11, during vaccination. Topical imiquimod accompanied each vaccine dose, which consisted of 300 ug of mutant IDH1 20-mer peptide. This CDR3 has 14 residues. The V gene's germline CDR1 is SEHNR and CDR2 FQNEAQ (reference sequence). With 4 bases removed from V and 0 bases from J, the gap between germline ends came to 10 bases. The V gene is TRBV7-9, the J gene TRBJ2-7; weak D call: TRBD2 (6 bases). The receptor's source is a woman aged 25 to 39 with glioma. Some clones in this sample may be carry-over from other donors' samples. The sample in question was peripheral blood mononuclear cells (PBMCs), obtained from a glioma patient whose treatment included an IDH1 peptide vaccine. This CDR3 reads CASSYRDSSYEQYF. The CDR3 DNA sequence: TGTGCCAGCAGCTACCGGGACTCCTCCTACGAGCAGTACTTC.